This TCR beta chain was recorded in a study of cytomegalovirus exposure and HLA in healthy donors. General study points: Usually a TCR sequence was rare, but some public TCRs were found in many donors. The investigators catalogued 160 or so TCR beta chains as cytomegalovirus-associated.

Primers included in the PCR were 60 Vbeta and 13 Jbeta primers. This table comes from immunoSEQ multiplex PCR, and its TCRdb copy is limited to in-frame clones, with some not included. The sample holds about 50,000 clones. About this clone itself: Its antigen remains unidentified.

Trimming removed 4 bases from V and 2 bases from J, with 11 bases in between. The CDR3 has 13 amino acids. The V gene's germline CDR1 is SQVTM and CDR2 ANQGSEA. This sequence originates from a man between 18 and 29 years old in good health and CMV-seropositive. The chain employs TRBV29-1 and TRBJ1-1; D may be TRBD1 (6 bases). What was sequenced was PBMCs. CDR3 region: CSVGGHLNTEAFF. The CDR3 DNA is TGCAGCGTTGGGGGACATTTAAACACTGAAGCTTTCTTT. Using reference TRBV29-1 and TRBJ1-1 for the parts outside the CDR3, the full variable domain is SAVISQKPSRDICQRGTSLTIQCQVDSQVTMMFWYRQQPGQSLTLIATANQGSEATYESGFVIDKFPISRPNLTFSTLTVSNMSPEDSSIYLCSVGGHLNTEAFFGQGTRLTVV.